This T cell receptor (beta chain) was documented in a study of T cell changes during pregnancy in multiple sclerosis. This CDR3 is 16 amino acids long. Germline CDR1 SGHTA, CDR2 FQGNSA. Germline trimming cut 1 base from V and 0 bases from J; bases unmatched to any gene: 5. Produced via immunoSEQ multiplex PCR; TCRdb's table is partial and in-frame only. The table shows fewer than 45,000 clones, with roughly nine tenths occurring only once. This clone appeared a few times. This receptor was identified in a female donor with multiple sclerosis, enrolled in a pregnancy study. J is TRBJ1-2 and V is TRBV7-2; 7 nucleotides match TRBD1. Source: CD4+ T cells from peripheral blood mononuclear cells, taken in the first trimester of pregnancy. The CDR3 region is CASSLERTGANYGYTF. The CDR3 nucleotides are TGTGCCAGCAGCTTAGAGAGGACAGGAGCTAACTATGGCTACACCTTC.